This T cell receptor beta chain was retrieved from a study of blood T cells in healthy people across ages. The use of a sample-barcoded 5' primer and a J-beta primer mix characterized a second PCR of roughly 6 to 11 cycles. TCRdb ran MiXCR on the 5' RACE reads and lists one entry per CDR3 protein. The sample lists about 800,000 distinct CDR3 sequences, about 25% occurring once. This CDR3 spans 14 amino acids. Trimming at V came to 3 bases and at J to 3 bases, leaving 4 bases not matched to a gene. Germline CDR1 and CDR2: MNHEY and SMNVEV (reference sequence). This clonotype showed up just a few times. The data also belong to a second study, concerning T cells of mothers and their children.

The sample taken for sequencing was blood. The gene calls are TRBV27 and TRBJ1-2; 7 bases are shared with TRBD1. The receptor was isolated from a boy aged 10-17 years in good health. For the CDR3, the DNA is TGTGCCAGCAGTTTGGACAGGCGGGACTATGGCTACACCTTC. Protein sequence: CASSLDRRDYGYTF.